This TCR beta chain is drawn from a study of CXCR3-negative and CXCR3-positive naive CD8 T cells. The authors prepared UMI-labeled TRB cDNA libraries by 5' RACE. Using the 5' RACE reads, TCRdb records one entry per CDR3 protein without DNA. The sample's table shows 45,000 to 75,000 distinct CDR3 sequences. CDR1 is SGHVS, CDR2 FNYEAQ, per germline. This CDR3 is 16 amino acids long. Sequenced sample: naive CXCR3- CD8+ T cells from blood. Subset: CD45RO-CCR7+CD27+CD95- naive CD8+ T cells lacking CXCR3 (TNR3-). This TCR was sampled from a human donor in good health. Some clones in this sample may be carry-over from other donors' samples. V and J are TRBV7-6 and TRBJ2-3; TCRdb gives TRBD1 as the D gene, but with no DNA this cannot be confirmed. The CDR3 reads CASSLARWGNTDTQYF.